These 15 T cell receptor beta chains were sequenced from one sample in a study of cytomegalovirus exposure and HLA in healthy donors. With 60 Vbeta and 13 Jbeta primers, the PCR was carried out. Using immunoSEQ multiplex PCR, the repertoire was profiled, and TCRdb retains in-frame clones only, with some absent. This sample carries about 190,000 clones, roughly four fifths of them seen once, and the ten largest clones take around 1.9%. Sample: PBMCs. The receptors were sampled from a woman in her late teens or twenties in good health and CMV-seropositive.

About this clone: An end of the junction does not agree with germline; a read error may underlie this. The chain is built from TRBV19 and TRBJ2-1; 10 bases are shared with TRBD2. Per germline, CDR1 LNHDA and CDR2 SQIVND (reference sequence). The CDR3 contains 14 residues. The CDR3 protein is CTSISGGTYNEQFF. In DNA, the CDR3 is TGTACCAGTATTAGCGGGGGGACTTACAATGAGCAGTTCTTC.

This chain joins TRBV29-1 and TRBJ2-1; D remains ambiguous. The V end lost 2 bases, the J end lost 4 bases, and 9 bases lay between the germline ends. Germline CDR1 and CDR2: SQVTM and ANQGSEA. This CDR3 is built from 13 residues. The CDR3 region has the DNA TGCAGCGTTGAACTAGGCCGGTACAATGAGCAGTTCTTC. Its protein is CSVELGRYNEQFF.

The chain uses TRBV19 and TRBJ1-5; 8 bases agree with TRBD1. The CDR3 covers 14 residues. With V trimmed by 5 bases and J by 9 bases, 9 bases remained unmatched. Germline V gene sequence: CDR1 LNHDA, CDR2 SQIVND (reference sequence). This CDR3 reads CASSPGQVGGPQHF. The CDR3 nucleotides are TGTGCCAGTAGTCCGGGACAGGTCGGTGGGCCCCAGCATTTT.

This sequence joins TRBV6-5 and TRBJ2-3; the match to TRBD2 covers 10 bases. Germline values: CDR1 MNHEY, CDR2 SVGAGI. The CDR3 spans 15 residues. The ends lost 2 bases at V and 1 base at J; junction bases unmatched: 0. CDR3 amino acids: CASSYGTSGTDTQYF. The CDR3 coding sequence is TGTGCCAGCAGTTACGGGACTAGCGGCACAGATACGCAGTATTTT.

The CDR3 DNA reads as TGTGCTAGTGGCCAGGGTGGAGATACGCAGTATTTT. Translating gives CASGQGGDTQYF. This rearrangement joins TRBV12-5 to TRBJ2-3, with D perhaps TRBD1 (5 bases). This CDR3 spans 12 amino acids. Germline-derived CDR1 and CDR2 are LGHNT and FRNRAP. Trimming cost V 6 bases and J 5 bases, with 9 bases left between them.

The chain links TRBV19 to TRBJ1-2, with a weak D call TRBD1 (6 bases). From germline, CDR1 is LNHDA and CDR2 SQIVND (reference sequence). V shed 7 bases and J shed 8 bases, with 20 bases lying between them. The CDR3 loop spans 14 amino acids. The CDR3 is CASTVDRQILGYTF. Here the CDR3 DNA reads TGTGCCAGTACCGTCGACAGGCAGATCTTGGGCTACACCTTC. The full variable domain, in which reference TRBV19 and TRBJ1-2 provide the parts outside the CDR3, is DGGITQSPKYLFRKEGQNVTLSCEQNLNHDAMYWYRQDPGQGLRLIYYSQIVNDFQKGDIAEGYSVSREKKESFPLTVTSAQKNPTAFYLCASTVDRQILGYTFGSGTRLTVV.

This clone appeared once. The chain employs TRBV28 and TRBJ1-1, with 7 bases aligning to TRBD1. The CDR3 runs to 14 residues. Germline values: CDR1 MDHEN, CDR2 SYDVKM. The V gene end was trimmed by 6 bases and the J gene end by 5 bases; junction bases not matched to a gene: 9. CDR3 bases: TGTGCCAGCAGCCTTCCCCCAGGGGGGACTGAAGCTTTCTTT. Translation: CASSLPPGGTEAFF. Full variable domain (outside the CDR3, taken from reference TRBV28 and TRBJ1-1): DVKVTQSSRYLVKRTGEKVFLECVQDMDHENMFWYRQDPGLGLRLIYFSYDVKMKEKGDIPEGYSVSREKKERFSLILESASTNQTSMYLCASSLPPGGTEAFFGQGTRLTVV.

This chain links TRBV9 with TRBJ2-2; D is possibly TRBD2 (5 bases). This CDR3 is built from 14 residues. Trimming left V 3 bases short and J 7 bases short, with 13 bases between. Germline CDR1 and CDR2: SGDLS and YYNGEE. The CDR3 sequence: CASSARTVNGELFF. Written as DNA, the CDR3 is TGTGCCAGCAGCGCCCGGACTGTAAACGGGGAGCTGTTTTTT.

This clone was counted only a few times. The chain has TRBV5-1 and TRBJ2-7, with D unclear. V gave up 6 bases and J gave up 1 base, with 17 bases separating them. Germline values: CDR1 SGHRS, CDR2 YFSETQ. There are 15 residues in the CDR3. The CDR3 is CASTLSPKLSYEQYF. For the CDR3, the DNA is TGCGCCAGCACACTGAGTCCGAAGCTATCCTACGAGCAGTACTTC.

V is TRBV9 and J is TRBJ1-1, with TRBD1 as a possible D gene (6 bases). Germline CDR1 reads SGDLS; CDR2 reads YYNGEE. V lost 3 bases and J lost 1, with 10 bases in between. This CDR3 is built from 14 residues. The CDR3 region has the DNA TGTGCCAGCAGCGCACAGGGCTGGAACACTGAAGCTTTCTTT. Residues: CASSAQGWNTEAFF.

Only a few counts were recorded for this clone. The CDR3 sequence: CASSLGGQGAWSGYTF. The DNA of the CDR3 is TGTGCCAGCAGTTTAGGAGGACAGGGGGCGTGGAGTGGCTACACCTTC. The chain recombines TRBV28 with TRBJ1-2, with 11 bases matching TRBD1. V was clipped by 2 bases and J by 7 bases; unmatched bases: 9. There are 16 residues in the CDR3. The germline V gene has CDR1 MDHEN and CDR2 SYDVKM.

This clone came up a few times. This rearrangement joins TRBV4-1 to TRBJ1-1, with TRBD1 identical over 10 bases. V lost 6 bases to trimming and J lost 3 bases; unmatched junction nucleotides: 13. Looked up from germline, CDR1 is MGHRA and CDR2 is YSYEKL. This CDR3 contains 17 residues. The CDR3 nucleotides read TGCGCCAGCAGTCACGGGACAGGGGTCGGAAGTTACACTGAAGCTTTCTTT. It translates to CASSHGTGVGSYTEAFF.

This chain's CDR3 is CASSLAGFSHKLDEQYF. CDR3 nucleotide sequence: TGCGCCAGCAGCTTGGCAGGGTTCTCCCATAAGCTCGACGAGCAGTACTTC. The rearrangement joins TRBV5-1 to TRBJ2-7; D is possibly TRBD1 (5 bases). V lost 0 bases to trimming and J lost 5 bases, with 21 bases between them. Germline loops: CDR1 SGHRS, CDR2 YFSETQ. This CDR3 has 17 residues.

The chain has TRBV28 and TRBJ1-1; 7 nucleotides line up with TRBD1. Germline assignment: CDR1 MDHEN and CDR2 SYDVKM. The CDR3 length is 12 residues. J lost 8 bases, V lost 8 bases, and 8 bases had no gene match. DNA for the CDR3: TGTGCCAGCTCTAGGGGGCAGAGGGAAGCTTTCTTT. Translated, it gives CASSRGQREAFF.

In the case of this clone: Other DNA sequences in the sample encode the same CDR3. The CDR3 DNA sequence: TGTGCCTGGTCCACAGGGGCAGAGACCCAGTACTTC. It encodes CAWSTGAETQYF. This rearrangement joins TRBV30 to TRBJ2-5, with 7 bases lining up with TRBD1. This CDR3 contains 12 residues. J was trimmed by 4 bases and V by 5 bases; bases with no gene match: 4. Germline CDR1 and CDR2: GTSNPN and SVGIG (reference sequence).